This T cell receptor beta chain is drawn from a study of blood T cell repertoires in COVID-19 (dated by TCRdb to the early 2020s). In terms of the full investigation: Samples covering the acute and convalescent phases of COVID-19 were provided by collaborators in the United States, Italy and Spain. Samples were obtained from the ongoing ImmuneRACE study (first 160 participants) and from roughly 1,300 subjects provided by 6 global collaborators. Subjects who had been exposed to COVID-19, were actively infected with it, or had recovered from it provided the deeply sampled blood TCRbeta repertoires that made up the dataset. A de-identified subject ID, COVID-19 status, age in years and sex were almost always included in the sample metadata. The repertoires were released in a freely available public database meant as a resource for research on the immune response to SARS-CoV-2. Where HLA class I and class II types were available, the types were taken from metadata supplied by the sample provider, not from assay-based typing. The prospective study material was composed of cDNA or gDNA derived from T cells, B-cell-depleted T cells, or PBMCs. General study outcomes and caveats: How much clinical and demographic metadata was included differed by source and by participant, and the metadata was provided uncurated.

The immunoSEQ Assay, a bias-controlled multiplex PCR, was used to amplify TCRbeta CDR3 regions from genomic DNA. On the authors' methods: Nucleated cell counts per sample were estimated from amplification of reference gene primers within the assay. To quantify the absolute abundance of each unique TCRbeta CDR3 rearrangement, sequence reads were collapsed and filtered. For each sample, productive Simpson clonality was calculated by taking the square root of Simpson's diversity index across productive rearrangements. The clones in this table, taken by TCRdb from immuneACCESS, are in-frame only. Not every clone is retained; where verified, under half of the shortfall comes from an unresolved V gene, and the cause of the rest is unknown. V and J calls and clone size are as listed in that table; D and trimming were resolved from the DNA. The sample profile shows 95,000 to 120,000 clones; roughly four fifths of them were found once. The top ten clonotypes cover 4% to 4.5% of the sample.

The trim is 6 bases for V and 4 bases for J, with a gap of 16 bases between the germline ends. Taken from cysteine to phenylalanine, the CDR3 has 14 residues. The read is trimmed to its CDR3 DNA, 42 bases read in frame from base 1. CDR1 and CDR2 were assigned from the germline V gene as WSHSY and SAAADI. Collaborating institutions collected whole blood in K2EDTA tubes following their own protocols. For TCRbeta analysis, collaborator samples were shipped as frozen whole blood, as isolated PBMCs, or as DNA extracted from either sample type. This clone was observed a few times. No cognate antigen has been identified for it. Base quality data are lacking; no much larger clone is found one base away.

This receptor was taken from a woman in her sixties or seventies with acute or convalescent COVID-19. The chain employs TRBV10-2 and TRBJ2-7, and TRBD2 may be the D gene, going by 5 matching bases. Sequencing was done on a sample of peripheral blood. The DNA reads as follows: TGCGCCAGCAGATTTGCCGAGGGAGAGTACGAGCAGTACTTC. This encodes CASRFAEGEYEQYF.